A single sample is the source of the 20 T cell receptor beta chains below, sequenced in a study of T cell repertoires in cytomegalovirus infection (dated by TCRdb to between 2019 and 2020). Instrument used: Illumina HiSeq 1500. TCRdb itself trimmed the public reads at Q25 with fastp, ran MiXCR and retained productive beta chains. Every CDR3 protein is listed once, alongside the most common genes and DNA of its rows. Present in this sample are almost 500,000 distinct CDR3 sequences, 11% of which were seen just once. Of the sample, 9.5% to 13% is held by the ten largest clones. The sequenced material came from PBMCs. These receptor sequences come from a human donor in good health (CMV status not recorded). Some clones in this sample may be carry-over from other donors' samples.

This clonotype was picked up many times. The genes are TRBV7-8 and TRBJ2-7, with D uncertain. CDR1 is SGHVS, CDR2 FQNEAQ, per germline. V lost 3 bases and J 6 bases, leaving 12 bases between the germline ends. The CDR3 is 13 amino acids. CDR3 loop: CASSFANRAEQYF. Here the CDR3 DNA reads TGTGCCAGCAGCTTTGCGAATAGGGCCGAGCAGTACTTC.

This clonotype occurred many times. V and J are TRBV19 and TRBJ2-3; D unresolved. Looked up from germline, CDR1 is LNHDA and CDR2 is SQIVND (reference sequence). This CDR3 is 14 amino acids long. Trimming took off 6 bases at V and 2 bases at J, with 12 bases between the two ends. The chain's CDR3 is CASRESLPTDTQYF. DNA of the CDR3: TGTGCCAGTAGGGAGAGCCTACCCACAGATACGCAGTATTTT. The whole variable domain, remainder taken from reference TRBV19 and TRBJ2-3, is DGGITQSPKYLFRKEGQNVTLSCEQNLNHDAMYWYRQDPGQGLRLIYYSQIVNDFQKGDIAEGYSVSREKKESFPLTVTSAQKNPTAFYLCASRESLPTDTQYFGPGTRLTVL.

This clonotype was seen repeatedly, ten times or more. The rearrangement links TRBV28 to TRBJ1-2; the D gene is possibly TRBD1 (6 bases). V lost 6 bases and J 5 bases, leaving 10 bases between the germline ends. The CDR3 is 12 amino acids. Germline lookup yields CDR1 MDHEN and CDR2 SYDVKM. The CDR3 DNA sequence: TGTGCCAGCAGCTTACAGGGTTATGGCTACACCTTC. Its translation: CASSLQGYGYTF.

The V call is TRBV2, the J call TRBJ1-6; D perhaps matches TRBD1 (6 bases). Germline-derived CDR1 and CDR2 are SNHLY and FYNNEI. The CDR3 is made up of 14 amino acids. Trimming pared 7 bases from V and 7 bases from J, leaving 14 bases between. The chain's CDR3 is CASKPDSANSPLHF. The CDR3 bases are TGTGCCAGCAAACCGGACAGCGCGAATTCACCCCTCCACTTT.

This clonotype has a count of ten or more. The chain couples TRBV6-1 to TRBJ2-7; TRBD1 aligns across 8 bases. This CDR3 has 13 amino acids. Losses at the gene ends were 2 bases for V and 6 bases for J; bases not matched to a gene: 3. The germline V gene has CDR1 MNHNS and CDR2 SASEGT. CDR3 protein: CASSEPTGVEQYF. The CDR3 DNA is TGTGCCAGCAGTGAACCGACAGGGGTCGAGCAGTACTTC.

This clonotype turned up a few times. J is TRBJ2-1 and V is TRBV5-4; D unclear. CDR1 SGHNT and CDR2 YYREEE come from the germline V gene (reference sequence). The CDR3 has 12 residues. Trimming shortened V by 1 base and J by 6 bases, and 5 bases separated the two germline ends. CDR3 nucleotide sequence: TGTGCCAGCAGCTTGAAAGTCAATGAGCAGTTCTTC. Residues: CASSLKVNEQFF.

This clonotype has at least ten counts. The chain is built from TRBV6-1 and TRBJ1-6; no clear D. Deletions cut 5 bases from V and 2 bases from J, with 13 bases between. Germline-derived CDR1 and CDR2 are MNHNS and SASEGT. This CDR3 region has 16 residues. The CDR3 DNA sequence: TGTGCCAGCAGTCTAGGGCGTAAAACCTATAATTCACCCCTCCACTTT. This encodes CASSLGRKTYNSPLHF.

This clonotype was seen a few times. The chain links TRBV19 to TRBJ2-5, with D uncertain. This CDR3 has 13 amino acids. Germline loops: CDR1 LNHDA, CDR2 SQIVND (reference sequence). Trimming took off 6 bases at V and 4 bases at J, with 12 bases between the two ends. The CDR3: CASSGPERETQYF. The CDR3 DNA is TGTGCCAGTAGCGGACCCGAGAGAGAGACCCAGTACTTC. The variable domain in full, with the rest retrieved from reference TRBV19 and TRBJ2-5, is DGGITQSPKYLFRKEGQNVTLSCEQNLNHDAMYWYRQDPGQGLRLIYYSQIVNDFQKGDIAEGYSVSREKKESFPLTVTSAQKNPTAFYLCASSGPERETQYFGPGTRLLVL.

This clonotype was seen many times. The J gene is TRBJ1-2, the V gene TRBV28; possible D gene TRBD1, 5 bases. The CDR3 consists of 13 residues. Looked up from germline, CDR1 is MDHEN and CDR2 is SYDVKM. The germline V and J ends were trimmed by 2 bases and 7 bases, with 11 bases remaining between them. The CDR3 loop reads CASSLGAPGGYTF. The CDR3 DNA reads TGTGCCAGCAGTTTAGGGGCCCCTGGTGGCTACACCTTC.

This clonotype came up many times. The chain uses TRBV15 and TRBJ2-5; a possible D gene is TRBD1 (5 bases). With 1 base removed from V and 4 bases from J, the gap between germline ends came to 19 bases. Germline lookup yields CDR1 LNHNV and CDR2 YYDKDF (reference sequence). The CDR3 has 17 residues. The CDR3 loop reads CATSRAAVRAVLETQYF. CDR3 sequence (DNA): TGTGCCACCAGCAGAGCGGCCGTCAGGGCAGTTTTAGAGACCCAGTACTTC.

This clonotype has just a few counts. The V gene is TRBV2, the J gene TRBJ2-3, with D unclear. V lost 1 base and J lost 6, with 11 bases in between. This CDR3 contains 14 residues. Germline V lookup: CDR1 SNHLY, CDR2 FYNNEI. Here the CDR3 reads CASSEGESPDTQYF. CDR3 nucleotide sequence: TGTGCCAGCAGTGAAGGGGAATCGCCCGATACGCAGTATTTT.

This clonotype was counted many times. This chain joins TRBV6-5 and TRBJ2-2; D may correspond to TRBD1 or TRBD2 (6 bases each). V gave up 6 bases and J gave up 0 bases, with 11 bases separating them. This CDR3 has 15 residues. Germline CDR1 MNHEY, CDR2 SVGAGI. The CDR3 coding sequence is TGTGCCAGCAGGGAGGGGGTCGCGAACACCGGGGAGCTGTTTTTT. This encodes CASREGVANTGELFF.

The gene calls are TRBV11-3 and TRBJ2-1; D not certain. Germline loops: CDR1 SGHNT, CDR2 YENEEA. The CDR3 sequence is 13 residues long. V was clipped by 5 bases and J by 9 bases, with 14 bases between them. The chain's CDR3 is CASSHQAGAEQFF. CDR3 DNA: TGTGCCAGCAGCCACCAGGCAGGAGCTGAGCAGTTCTTC.

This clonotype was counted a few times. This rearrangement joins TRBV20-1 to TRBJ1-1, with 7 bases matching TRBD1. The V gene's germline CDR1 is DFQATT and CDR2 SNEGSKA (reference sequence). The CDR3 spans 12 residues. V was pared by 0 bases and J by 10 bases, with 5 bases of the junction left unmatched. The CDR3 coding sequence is TGCAGTGCTAGAGACCCCCGGACAGGAGCTTTCTTT. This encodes CSARDPRTGAFF.

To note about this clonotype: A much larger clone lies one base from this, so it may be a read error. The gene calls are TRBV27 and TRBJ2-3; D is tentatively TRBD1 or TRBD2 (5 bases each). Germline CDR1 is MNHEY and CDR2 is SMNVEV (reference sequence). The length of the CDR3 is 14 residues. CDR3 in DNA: TGTGCCACCATCGACGGGGCTAACACAGATAGGCAGTATTTT. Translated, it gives CATIDGANTDRQYF.

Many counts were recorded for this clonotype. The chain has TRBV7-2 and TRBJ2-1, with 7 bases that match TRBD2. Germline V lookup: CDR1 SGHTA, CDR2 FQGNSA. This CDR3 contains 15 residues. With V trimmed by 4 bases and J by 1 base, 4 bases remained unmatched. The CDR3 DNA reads TGTGCCAGCAGCTCGCGGGGGAAGTCCTACAATGAGCAGTTCTTC. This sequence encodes CASSSRGKSYNEQFF.

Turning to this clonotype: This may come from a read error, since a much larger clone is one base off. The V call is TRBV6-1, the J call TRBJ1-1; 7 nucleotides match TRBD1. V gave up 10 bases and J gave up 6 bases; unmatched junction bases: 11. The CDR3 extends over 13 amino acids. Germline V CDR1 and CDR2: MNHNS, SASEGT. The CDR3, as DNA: TGTGCCAACAGACACCGGGACAGACCTGAAGCTTTCTTT. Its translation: CANRHRDRPEAFF.

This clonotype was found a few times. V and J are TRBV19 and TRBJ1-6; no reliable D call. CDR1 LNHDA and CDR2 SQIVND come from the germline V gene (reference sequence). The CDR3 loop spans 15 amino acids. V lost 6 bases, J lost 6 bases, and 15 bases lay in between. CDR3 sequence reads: CASSPSRAVNSPLHF. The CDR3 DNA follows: TGTGCCAGTAGCCCCTCCCGTGCAGTTAATTCACCCCTCCACTTT. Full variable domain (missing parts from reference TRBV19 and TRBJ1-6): DGGITQSPKYLFRKEGQNVTLSCEQNLNHDAMYWYRQDPGQGLRLIYYSQIVNDFQKGDIAEGYSVSREKKESFPLTVTSAQKNPTAFYLCASSPSRAVNSPLHFGNGTRLTVT.

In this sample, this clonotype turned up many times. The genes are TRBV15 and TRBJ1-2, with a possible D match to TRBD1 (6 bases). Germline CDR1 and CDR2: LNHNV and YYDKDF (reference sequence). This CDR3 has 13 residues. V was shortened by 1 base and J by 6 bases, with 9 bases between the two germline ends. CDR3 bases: TGTGCCACCAGCAGAGTAGGGGGGGATGGCTACACCTTC. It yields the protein CATSRVGGDGYTF.

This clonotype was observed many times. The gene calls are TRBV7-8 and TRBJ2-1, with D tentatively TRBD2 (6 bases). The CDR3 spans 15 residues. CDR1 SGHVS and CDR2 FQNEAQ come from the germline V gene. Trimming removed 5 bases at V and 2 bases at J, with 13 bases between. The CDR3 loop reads CASSLEPGAYNEQFF. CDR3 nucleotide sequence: TGTGCCAGCAGCCTTGAACCGGGGGCCTACAATGAGCAGTTCTTC.